A single sample gave rise to the 5 T cell receptor beta chains below, sequenced in a study of CD8 T cells in Susac syndrome. cDNA came from roughly 0.5 to 1 ug RNA primed by random hexamers. TCRdb independently ran MiXCR on the immunoSEQ multiplex PCR reads; one entry per CDR3 protein. Seen here are roughly 80,000 distinct CDR3 sequences, over 75% observed once, and the top ten hold around 0.49%. Sequenced input: CD8+ T cells from PBMCs. The source is a human donor with multiple sclerosis.

The rearrangement links TRBV13 to TRBJ2-1; 11 bases line up with TRBD2. CDR1 PRHDT and CDR2 FYEKMQ come from the germline V gene (reference sequence). V trimming: 5 bases; J trimming: 2 bases; junction bases outside the gene matches: 8. The CDR3 is made up of 17 amino acids. CDR3: CASSPPLGLAAYNEQFF. The CDR3 coding sequence is TGTGCCAGCAGCCCCCCCCTGGGACTAGCGGCCTACAATGAGCAGTTCTTC.

This chain connects TRBV4-1 to TRBJ2-3; the match to TRBD2 covers 7 bases. The V gene's germline CDR1 is MGHRA and CDR2 YSYEKL. This CDR3 has 16 residues. Trimming took 3 bases from V and 1 from J; bases not matched to a gene: 7. As DNA, the CDR3 is TGCGCCAGCAGCCACTTAGCGGGCCACCGCACAGATACGCAGTATTTT. It specifies CASSHLAGHRTDTQYF.

This chain connects TRBV19 to TRBJ2-7, with D possibly being TRBD1 (6 bases). The CDR3 runs to 14 residues. V lost 1 base and J 2 bases, leaving 9 bases between the germline ends. From germline, CDR1 is LNHDA and CDR2 SQIVND (reference sequence). CDR3 region: CASSIVQGAYEQYF. The CDR3 nucleotides read TGTGCCAGTAGTATAGTACAGGGAGCCTACGAGCAGTACTTC.

This chain connects TRBV2 to TRBJ1-2, with D possibly being TRBD1 (5 bases). The CDR3 has 19 amino acids. The V end was cut by 0 bases, the J end by 4 bases, with 24 bases between. Germline V CDR1 and CDR2: SNHLY, FYNNEI. The CDR3 loop reads CASSEARNSWGGGGYGYTF. CDR3 in DNA: TGTGCCAGCAGTGAAGCGCGTAACTCTTGGGGCGGGGGAGGCTATGGCTACACCTTC.

This chain connects TRBV25-1 to TRBJ1-3; D may be TRBD1 (5 bases). Germline loops: CDR1 MGHDK, CDR2 SYGVNS. The CDR3 covers 14 residues. Trimming shortened V by 2 bases and J by 4 bases, and 9 bases separated the two germline ends. The CDR3 DNA follows: TGTGCCAGCAGTGAACGGGGACTAGGAAACACCATATATTTT. Translation: CASSERGLGNTIYF.